This is a list of T cell receptor beta chains from one sample in a study of shared clonotypes between healthy human individuals. Data came from immunoSEQ multiplex PCR; TCRdb stores just in-frame clones and leaves some out. Here the sample spans 470,000 or so clones, about 85% being singletons. The sample taken for sequencing was PBMCs. The receptor set was obtained from a woman aged 40 to 50 in good health. Some clones in this sample may be carry-over from other donors' samples. Both conserved end residues are part of each CDR3. The D gene is left open where the match is weak. Size is stated for part of the rows, as once, few or many counts, or as a class when the clone is expanded.

>TRBJ1-2|.|.|TRBV28
CASRQGFNYGYTF
TGTGCCAGCAGACAGGGTTTTAACTATGGCTACACCTTC
>TRBJ2-3|.|.|TRBV21-1
CASSKEGLAGETDTQYF
TGTGCCAGCAGCAAAGAGGGACTAGCGGGAGAAACAGATACGCAGTATTTT
>TRBJ1-5|.|.|TRBV7-9
CASSLIWGSNQPQHF
TGTGCCAGCAGCTTAATTTGGGGAAGCAATCAGCCCCAGCATTTT
>TRBJ2-5|TRBD2|.|TRBV5-3
CARSSGGLAGPQETQYF
TGTGCCAGAAGTTCAGGGGGACTAGCTGGACCACAAGAGACCCAGTACTTC
>TRBJ1-3|.|.|TRBV14
CASSQTLVRPGNTIYF
TGTGCCAGCAGCCAGACTCTGGTGAGGCCTGGAAACACCATATATTTT
>TRBJ2-3|.|.|TRBV5-1
CASSFRGTDTQYF
TGCGCCAGCAGTTTCCGGGGCACAGATACGCAGTATTTT
>TRBJ2-3|.|.|TRBV5-1
CASSHTGTDTQYF
TGCGCCAGCAGCCACACAGGCACAGATACGCAGTATTTT
>TRBJ2-7|.|.|TRBV21-1
CASPPSLSYEQYF
TGTGCCAGCCCCCCATCCCTATCCTACGAGCAGTACTTC
>TRBJ2-5|.|.|TRBV2
CASTLLRTNQETQYF
TGTGCCAGCACCCTTTTGCGGACAAACCAAGAGACCCAGTACTTC
>TRBJ2-5|TRBD1|.|TRBV5-1
CASSWGTGVAETQYF
TGCGCCAGCAGCTGGGGGACAGGGGTGGCAGAGACCCAGTACTTC
>TRBJ1-2|.|.|TRBV6-5
CASSLFGDGYGYTF
TGTGCCAGCAGTTTATTTGGGGATGGCTATGGCTACACCTTC
>TRBJ1-5|.|.|TRBV6-1
CASSEVAGNQPQHF
TGTGCCAGCAGTGAGGTCGCAGGCAATCAGCCCCAGCATTTT
>TRBJ2-7|.|.|TRBV7-9
CASSLETTTYEQYF
TGTGCCAGCAGCTTAGAGACTACAACCTACGAGCAGTACTTC
>TRBJ1-4|.|.|TRBV14
CASSRTDGYREKLFF
TGTGCCAGCAGCCGAACGGATGGCTATAGGGAAAAACTGTTTTTT
>TRBJ2-5|.|.|TRBV7-6
CASSLNSETQYF
TGTGCCAGCAGCTTAAATAGTGAGACCCAGTACTTC
>TRBJ1-4|.|.|TRBV4-2
CASSQVWQGSGEKLFF
TGTGCCAGCAGCCAAGTTTGGCAGGGCTCAGGTGAAAAACTGTTTTTT
>TRBJ1-4|.|.|TRBV10-1
CASSSDGFNEKLFF
TGCGCCAGCAGTTCGGACGGCTTCAATGAAAAACTGTTTTTT
>TRBJ1-2|.|.|TRBV7-3
CASGPGGRVLGYGYTF
TGTGCCAGCGGGCCGGGAGGAAGGGTGCTAGGATATGGCTACACCTTC
>TRBJ2-1|.|few|TRBV5-1
CASSPDLKAYNEQFF
TGCGCCAGCAGTCCCGACCTTAAAGCCTACAATGAGCAGTTCTTC
>TRBJ2-7|.|.|TRBV7-2
CASSLGPSFYEQYF
TGTGCCAGCAGCCTTGGGCCTAGTTTTTACGAGCAGTACTTC
>TRBJ2-7|.|few|TRBV30
CAWSVTAHEQYF
TGTGCCTGGAGTGTAACGGCCCACGAGCAGTACTTC
>TRBJ2-1|TRBD1|.|TRBV5-1
CASSDPQGANEQFF
TGCGCCAGCAGTGACCCACAGGGGGCCAATGAGCAGTTCTTC
>TRBJ2-1|.|.|TRBV19
CASTPALHNEQFF
TGTGCCAGTACCCCGGCCCTTCACAATGAGCAGTTCTTC
>TRBJ2-2|TRBD2|once|TRBV4-2
CASSHGLATGELFF
TGTGCCAGCAGCCATGGACTAGCCACCGGGGAGCTGTTTTTT
>TRBJ1-3|.|.|TRBV7-3
CASSPSGGVPGNTIYF
TGTGCCAGCAGCCCTAGCGGGGGAGTACCTGGAAACACCATATATTTT
>TRBJ2-6|.|.|TRBV5-1
CASSLGSDSGANVLTF
TGCGCCAGCAGCTTGGGCAGTGACTCTGGGGCCAACGTCCTGACTTTC
>TRBJ2-2|.|.|TRBV4-2
CASSSRDIQTGELFF
TGTGCCAGCAGCTCCCGGGACATACAAACCGGGGAGCTGTTTTTT
>TRBJ2-7|.|.|TRBV7-6
CASSRATGGDGYEQYF
TGTGCCAGCAGCCGAGCGACAGGTGGAGACGGCTACGAGCAGTACTTC
>TRBJ2-7|.|.|TRBV28
CASSLSSSYEQYF
TGTGCCAGCAGTTTATCTAGCTCCTACGAGCAGTACTTC
>TRBJ2-7|TRBD2|.|TRBV11-2
CASSFLIAGGGDEQYF
TGTGCCAGCAGCTTTCTAATCGCGGGAGGAGGTGACGAGCAGTACTTC
>TRBJ1-2|.|.|TRBV7-9
CASSLPGYGYTF
TGTGCCAGCAGCTTACCAGGCTATGGCTACACCTTC
>TRBJ2-1|TRBD1|.|TRBV2
CASSESRDRGVF
TGTGCCAGCAGTGAAAGTAGGGACAGGGGGGTCTTC
>TRBJ2-1|.|.|TRBV28
CASSFIGKVWNEQFF
TGTGCCAGCAGTTTTATCGGGAAAGTGTGGAATGAGCAGTTCTTC
>TRBJ2-3|TRBD2|.|TRBV29-1
CSVEVPAGDLDTQYF
TGCAGCGTTGAAGTCCCAGCGGGAGATTTGGATACGCAGTATTTT
>TRBJ2-7|.|.|TRBV28
CASSTTVGPHPYEQYF
TGTGCCAGCAGTACTACTGTGGGACCCCACCCCTACGAGCAGTACTTC
>TRBJ2-1|.|.|TRBV5-1
CASSLMGSGNEQFF
TGCGCCAGCAGCCTCATGGGCTCAGGGAATGAGCAGTTCTTC
>TRBJ2-7|.|.|TRBV25-1
CASSEGGYYEQYF
TGTGCCAGCAGTGAAGGCGGCTACTACGAGCAGTACTTC
>TRBJ2-5|TRBD2|.|TRBV27
CASSSLTSGEAQETQYF
TGTGCCAGCAGTTCCCTGACTAGCGGGGAGGCACAAGAGACCCAGTACTTC
>TRBJ2-3|.|.|TRBV6-5
CASSYSTVSSTDTQYF
TGTGCCAGCAGTTACTCGACAGTCTCTAGCACAGATACGCAGTATTTT
>TRBJ2-5|TRBD2|.|TRBV5-1
CASSLGISGKQETQYF
TGCGCCAGCAGCTTGGGTATTAGCGGGAAACAAGAGACCCAGTACTTC
>TRBJ2-1|TRBD2|.|TRBV4-1
CASSRTSGSGDEQFF
TGCGCCAGCAGCCGGACTAGCGGGAGTGGAGATGAGCAGTTCTTC
>TRBJ2-5|.|.|TRBV29-1
CSVGRTLGLETQYF
TGCAGCGTTGGAAGGACATTAGGATTGGAGACCCAGTACTTC
>TRBJ1-5|.|.|TRBV18
CASSPRGDQPQHF
TGTGCCAGCTCACCAAGGGGGGATCAGCCCCAGCATTTT
>TRBJ2-2|.|few|TRBV5-8
CASSPRRGPLNTGELFF
TGTGCCAGCAGCCCCCGGAGGGGCCCATTAAACACCGGGGAGCTGTTTTTT
>TRBJ2-3|TRBD1|.|TRBV30
CAWSADRGATDTQYF
TGTGCCTGGAGTGCCGACAGGGGAGCAACAGATACGCAGTATTTT
>TRBJ2-1|TRBD1|.|TRBV6-4
CASSDSTRGSYNEQFF
TGTGCCAGCAGTGACTCTACCAGGGGGTCCTACAATGAGCAGTTCTTC
>TRBJ2-1|TRBD2|.|TRBV18
CASSPQVLASGSVYNEQFF
TGTGCCAGCTCACCACAGGTGTTGGCTAGCGGGAGTGTTTACAATGAGCAGTTCTTC
>TRBJ2-7|.|.|TRBV7-9
CASSPGGEQYF
TGTGCCAGCAGCCCCGGGGGTGAGCAGTACTTC
>TRBJ2-2|TRBD2|few|TRBV5-1
CASSSGTSGTGHTGELFF
TGCGCCAGCAGCTCCGGGACTAGCGGGACCGGGCACACCGGGGAGCTGTTTTTT
>TRBJ2-7|TRBD1|many|TRBV6-6
CASSAQGGMDEQYF
TGTGCCAGCAGTGCACAGGGGGGTATGGACGAGCAGTACTTC
>TRBJ2-5|.|.|TRBV5-5
CASSRHEGEQYF
TGTGCCAGCAGCCGACATGAAGGGGAGCAGTACTTC
>TRBJ1-5|.|.|TRBV30
CAWSWGGNQPQHF
TGTGCCTGGAGTTGGGGGGGCAATCAGCCCCAGCATTTT
>TRBJ2-1|TRBD1|.|TRBV10-1
CASSLIPGQGLNEQFF
TGCGCCAGCAGTCTTATCCCGGGACAGGGATTAAATGAGCAGTTCTTC
>TRBJ2-1|TRBD1|.|TRBV28
CASSLGGQGGDEQFF
TGTGCCAGCAGTTTAGGGGGACAGGGGGGAGATGAGCAGTTCTTC
>TRBJ1-2|TRBD1|.|TRBV6-5
CASSYTGGYGYTF
TGTGCCAGCAGTTACACAGGGGGCTATGGCTACACCTTC